These T cell receptor beta chains were read from a single sample in a study of control samples from healthy donors and cancer patients. Libraries were prepared by immunoSEQ multiplex PCR; TCRdb keeps only in-frame clonotypes and omits some of them. The sample has around 70,000 clones; 75% to 90% are singletons. The sequenced material came from PBMCs. These receptor sequences come from a woman aged 50 to 60 with colorectal cancer. Both conserved end residues are part of each CDR3. The order of the fields is V gene, D gene, J gene, clone size, CDR3 protein, CDR3 DNA. D genes are given only for firm matches. Only part of the rows carry a size: once, few, many, or a class if the clone is expanded.

TRBV4-3	NA	TRBJ1-2	NA	CASSQDVTTRYGYTF	TGCGCCAGCAGCCAAGACGTCACGACTCGCTATGGCTACACCTTC
TRBV3-1/TRBV3-2	NA	TRBJ1-3	NA	CASSQGSGSSGNTIYF	TGTGCCAGCAGCCAAGGCTCCGGGAGCTCTGGAAACACCATATATTTT
TRBV7-2	NA	TRBJ2-5	NA	CASSWQGTKQETQYF	TGTGCCAGCAGCTGGCAGGGGACTAAGCAAGAGACCCAGTACTTC
TRBV27	NA	TRBJ1-1	NA	CASSSLDRRTEAFF	TGTGCCAGCAGTTCTCTAGACAGGCGCACTGAAGCTTTCTTT
TRBV27	NA	TRBJ1-4	NA	CASTSSGRGVTNEKLFF	TGTGCCAGCACTTCCTCGGGACGGGGGGTGACTAATGAAAAACTGTTTTTT
TRBV2	TRBD1	TRBJ1-2	NA	CASRDRGFYGYTF	TGTGCCAGCAGGGACAGGGGTTTTTATGGCTACACCTTC
TRBV12-3/TRBV12-4	NA	TRBJ2-3	NA	CASSKSAWAQYF	TGTGCCAGCAGTAAATCTGCCTGGGCGCAGTATTTT
TRBV5-1	NA	TRBJ2-2	NA	CASSWGRSNTGELFF	TGCGCCAGCAGCTGGGGACGGTCGAACACCGGGGAGCTGTTTTTT
TRBV7-2	TRBD1	TRBJ2-4	NA	CASSLTGQGDPKNIQYF	TGTGCCAGCAGCTTGACCGGACAGGGGGATCCCAAAAACATTCAGTACTTC
TRBV19	TRBD1	TRBJ1-1	medium-sized	CATVPGQNWNTEAFF	TGTGCCACCGTCCCGGGACAGAATTGGAACACTGAAGCTTTCTTT
TRBV19	TRBD2	TRBJ2-3	NA	CASTPLAGSTDTQYF	TGTGCCAGTACTCCCCTAGCGGGAAGCACAGATACGCAGTATTTT
TRBV2	TRBD1	TRBJ1-3	NA	CASTGGQGGPRRAGNTIYF	TGTGCCAGCACCGGCGGGCAGGGGGGCCCACGACGGGCCGGGAACACCATATATTTT
TRBV24-1	TRBD1	TRBJ2-1	once	CATSDPGTGYNEQFF	TGTGCCACCAGTGACCCCGGGACAGGTTACAATGAGCAGTTCTTC
TRBV28	NA	TRBJ1-2	NA	CASSRTGSYGYTF	TGTGCCAGCAGCCGCACAGGGTCCTATGGCTACACCTTC
TRBV3-1/TRBV3-2	NA	TRBJ2-5	NA	CASSPRLQQGLGETQYF	TGTGCCAGCAGCCCCAGATTGCAGCAGGGGCTTGGGGAGACCCAGTACTTC
TRBV2	NA	TRBJ2-2	NA	CASSVLAAGELFF	TGTGCCAGCAGTGTACTAGCCGCTGGGGAGCTGTTTTTT
TRBV5-6	TRBD1	TRBJ1-3	NA	CASSLVDRDSGNTIYF	TGTGCCAGCAGCTTGGTCGACAGGGACTCTGGAAACACCATATATTTT
TRBV3-1/TRBV3-2	NA	TRBJ1-2	NA	CASSQGGFGGYTF	TGTGCCAGCAGCCAAGGGGGGTTTGGCGGCTACACCTTC
TRBV20-1	TRBD1	TRBJ1-2	NA	CSASIGTGTEVDYTF	TGCAGTGCTAGTATTGGAACAGGGACAGAGGTTGACTACACCTTC